Detailed here is one TCR beta chain. Its specificity is unknown. Construction of TCR beta libraries relied on iRepertoire HTBI primers and on Arm-PCR targeting CDR3 regions. MiXCR was run by TCRdb on the multiplex PCR reads, yielding one entry per CDR3 protein. The table lists 410,000 or so distinct CDR3 sequences, approximately 15% of them singletons. Time point indicated: newly diagnosed GD, antithyroid drugs for less than 3 months. The TCR library was made from RNA that had been extracted from PBMCs in TRIzol. This entry comes from a study of regulatory T cells in long-lasting Graves disease. Study results and limitations: Peripheral blood, not thyroid tissue, was the sole material studied.

Trimming stripped 3 bases from V and 2 bases from J, with 11 bases between. CDR1 and CDR2 (germline): GTSNPN, SVGIG (reference sequence). The CDR3 consists of 15 residues. These data also formed part of another study, on T cells in Graves' hyperthyroidism and ophthalmopathy. That work states: Before onset, by a median of approximately 5.9 months, the model predicted ophthalmopathy.

The specimen was peripheral blood mononuclear cells (PBMCs), collected at new diagnosis, from a patient treated with antithyroid drugs. This sequence joins TRBV30 and TRBJ1-6; the D gene is possibly TRBD1 (6 bases). The TCR comes from a woman aged 25 to 45 with Graves disease. CDR3 DNA: TGTGCCTGGAGCCCCGGGACACCCTATAATTCACCCCTCCACTTT. Translating gives CAWSPGTPYNSPLHF.